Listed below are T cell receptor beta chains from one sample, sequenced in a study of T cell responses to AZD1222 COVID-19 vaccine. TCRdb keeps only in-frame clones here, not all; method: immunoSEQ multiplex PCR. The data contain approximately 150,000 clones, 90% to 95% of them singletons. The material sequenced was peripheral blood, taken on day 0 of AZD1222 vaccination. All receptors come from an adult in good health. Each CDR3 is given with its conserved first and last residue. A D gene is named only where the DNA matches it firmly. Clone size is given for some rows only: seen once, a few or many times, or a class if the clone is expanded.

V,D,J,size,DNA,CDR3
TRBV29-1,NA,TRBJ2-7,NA,TGCAGCCGTACAGTCTACGAGCAGTACTTC,CSRTVYEQYF
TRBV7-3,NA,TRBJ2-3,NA,TGTGCCAGCAGCTTAAGTAGGGACACAGATACGCAGTATTTT,CASSLSRDTDTQYF
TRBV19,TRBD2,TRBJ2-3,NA,TGTGCCAGTAGTATAATTTGGAGCGGGGGGGCCCATACGCAGTATTTT,CASSIIWSGGAHTQYF
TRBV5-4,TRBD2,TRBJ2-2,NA,TGTGCCAGCAGCCGGACTAGCGGGACGAACACCGGGGAGCTGTTTTTT,CASSRTSGTNTGELFF
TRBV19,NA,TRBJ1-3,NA,TGTGCCAGTAGTATGATCCTGGGGACCATATATTTT,CASSMILGTIYF
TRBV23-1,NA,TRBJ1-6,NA,TGCGCCAGCAGCCATCGAGTAACCAGCCGCTCGCCTGGTTCACCCCTCCACTTT,CASSHRVTSRSPGSPLHF
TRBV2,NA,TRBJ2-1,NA,TGTGCCAGTCTAGGTAGGACGTACAATGAGCAGTTCTTC,CASLGRTYNEQFF
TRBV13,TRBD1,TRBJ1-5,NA,TGTGCCAGCAGCCCAGGGGGGCAGGAGCCCCAGCATTTT,CASSPGGQEPQHF
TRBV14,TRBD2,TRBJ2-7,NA,TGTGCCAGCAGCCCTCGCGGGTATCGGGGGGACGAGCAGTACTTC,CASSPRGYRGDEQYF
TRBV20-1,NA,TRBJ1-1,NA,TGCAGTGCTAGAGTTTATCGAGAAGCTTTCTTT,CSARVYREAFF
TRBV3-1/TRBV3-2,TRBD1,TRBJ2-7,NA,TGTGCCAGCAGTCGGACAGGGTACTACGAGCAGTACTTC,CASSRTGYYEQYF
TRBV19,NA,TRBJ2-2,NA,TGTGCCAGTAGTAACTTAGGTCGGGGTGGATCGAACACCGGGGAGCTGTTTTTT,CASSNLGRGGSNTGELFF
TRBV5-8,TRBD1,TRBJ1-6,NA,TGTGCCAGCAGTGGACAGGCCTATGATAATTCACCCCTCCACTTT,CASSGQAYDNSPLHF
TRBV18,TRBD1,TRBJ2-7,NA,TGTGCCAGCTCACCCGGGACAGGGGGCCCTCTGGACGAGCAGTACTTC,CASSPGTGGPLDEQYF
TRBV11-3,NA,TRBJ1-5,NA,TGTGCCAGCAGCCCGGGACCGGGGCGGCCCCAGCATTTT,CASSPGPGRPQHF
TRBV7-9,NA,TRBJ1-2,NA,TGTGCCAGCAGCTTCGGTGGCACGAACTATGGCTACACCTTC,CASSFGGTNYGYTF
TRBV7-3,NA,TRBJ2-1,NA,TGTGCCAGCAGCTCCCCCCGTCGGCTGAAGGACAATGAGCAGTTCTTC,CASSSPRRLKDNEQFF
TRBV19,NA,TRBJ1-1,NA,TGTGCCAGTAGTATTGGCGGGTCCTTGAACACTGAAGCTTTCTTT,CASSIGGSLNTEAFF
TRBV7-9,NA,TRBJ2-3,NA,TGTGCCAGCAGCACCCCGGGACTGAGTCTGAGTGGGGTAGATACGCAGTATTTT,CASSTPGLSLSGVDTQYF
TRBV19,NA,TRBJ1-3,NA,TGTGCCAGTAGCGGTGGAAACACCATATATTTT,CASSGGNTIYF
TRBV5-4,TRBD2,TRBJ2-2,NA,TGTGCCAGCAGCTCAACAAAGACTAGCGGGGGGAACACCGGGGAGCTGTTTTTT,CASSSTKTSGGNTGELFF
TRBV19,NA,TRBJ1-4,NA,TGTGCCAGTAGTCACGAAAGCCCTAATGAAAAACTGTTTTTT,CASSHESPNEKLFF
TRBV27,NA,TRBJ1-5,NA,TGTGCCAGCAGTTTCCATCTCGACGGGCGTCAGCCCCAGCATTTT,CASSFHLDGRQPQHF
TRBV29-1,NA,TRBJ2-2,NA,TGCAGCGTAGAAACAGGGTACACCGGGGAGCTGTTTTTT,CSVETGYTGELFF
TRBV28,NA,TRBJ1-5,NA,TGTGCCAGCAAAACAAAGGAACAGCGGAGTCAGCCCCAGCATTTT,CASKTKEQRSQPQHF
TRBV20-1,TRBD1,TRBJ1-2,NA,TGCAGTGCCAGTAACAGGGGTCGGGACTATGGCTACACCTTC,CSASNRGRDYGYTF
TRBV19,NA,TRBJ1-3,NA,TGTGCCAGTAGCCAGGACGGATCCTCTGGAAACACCATATATTTT,CASSQDGSSGNTIYF
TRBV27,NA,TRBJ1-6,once,TGTGCCAGCAGTTTTGATAGGGATGGTTCACCCCTCCACTTT,CASSFDRDGSPLHF
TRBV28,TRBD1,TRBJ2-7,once,TGTGCCAGCACCGAGGGACAGTCCTACGAGCAGTACTTC,CASTEGQSYEQYF
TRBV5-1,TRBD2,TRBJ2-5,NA,TGCGCCAGCAGCCCCCCTGCGGGGGTAGAGACCCAGTACTTC,CASSPPAGVETQYF
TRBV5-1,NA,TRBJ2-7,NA,TGCGCCAGCAGCTTGGGAGGACTTACCTACGAGCAGTACTTC,CASSLGGLTYEQYF
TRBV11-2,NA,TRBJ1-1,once,TGTGCCAGCAGCTTAGAGGGACAAGGAGGGGGGAGAGCTTTCTTT,CASSLEGQGGGRAFF
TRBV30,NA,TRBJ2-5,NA,TGTGCCTGGAAGGGGGGAGGAGAGACCCAGTACTTC,CAWKGGGETQYF
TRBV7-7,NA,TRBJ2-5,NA,TGTGCTAGCAGCCCAACCCGGGGACTCACACAAGAGACCCAGTACTTC,CASSPTRGLTQETQYF
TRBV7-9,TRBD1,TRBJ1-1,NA,TGTGCCAGCAGCTTTTCAGGGGACAGTACTGAAGCTTTCTTT,CASSFSGDSTEAFF
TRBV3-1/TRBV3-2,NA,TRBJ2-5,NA,TGTGCCAGCAGCCAGGGTCTAGCGGAGACCCAGTACTTC,CASSQGLAETQYF
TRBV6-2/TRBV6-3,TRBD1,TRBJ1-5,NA,TGTGCCAGCAGCACACAGGGGATTAATCAGCCCCAGCATTTT,CASSTQGINQPQHF
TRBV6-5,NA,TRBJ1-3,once,TGTGCCAGCAGCGAGGGTTTCTCTGGAAACACCATATATTTT,CASSEGFSGNTIYF
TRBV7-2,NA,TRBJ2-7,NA,TGTGCCAGCAGCTTAATCGTATCAAGCGTCCACGAGCAGTACTTC,CASSLIVSSVHEQYF
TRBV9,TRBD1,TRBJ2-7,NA,TGTGCCAGCAGCGACCGGGACAGGGGGCCCGAGCAGTACTTC,CASSDRDRGPEQYF
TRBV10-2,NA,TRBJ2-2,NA,TGCGCCAGCAGTGATCCAGGGGGGGACACCGGGGAGCTGTTTTTT,CASSDPGGDTGELFF
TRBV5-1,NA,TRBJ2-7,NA,TGCGCCAGCAGCCTGGGCCTAGCCCCCTACGAGCAGTACTTC,CASSLGLAPYEQYF
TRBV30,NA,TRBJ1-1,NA,TGTGCCTGGAGTCTCGGAGGGTTGTCTGAAGCTTTCTTT,CAWSLGGLSEAFF
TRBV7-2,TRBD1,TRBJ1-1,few,TGTGCCAGCAGCCCTCACCGGGACAGTCAAGCTTTCTTT,CASSPHRDSQAFF
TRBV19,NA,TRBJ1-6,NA,TGTGCCAGTAGAAAAAGGGGGTTGTCACCCCTCCACTTT,CASRKRGLSPLHF
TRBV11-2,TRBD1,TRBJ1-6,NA,TGTGCCAGCAGCTTTAACAGGGGATATAATTCACCCCTCCACTTT,CASSFNRGYNSPLHF
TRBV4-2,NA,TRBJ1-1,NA,TGTGCCAGCAGCCAAGCGCCAGGGGAAGGTCGAGGTTTCTTT,CASSQAPGEGRGFF
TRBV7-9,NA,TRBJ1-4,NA,TGTGCCAGCAGCTTAGTTGCCAAATCAGGTGAAAAACTGTTTTTT,CASSLVAKSGEKLFF
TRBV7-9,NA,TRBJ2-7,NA,TGTGCCAGCAGCTTAGCCGGACTGATATCCTACGAGCAGTACTTC,CASSLAGLISYEQYF
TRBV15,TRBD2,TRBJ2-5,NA,TGTGCCACCAGCAGTTTCAGCGGGGGGGATAAGTCGGAGACCCAGTACTTC,CATSSFSGGDKSETQYF
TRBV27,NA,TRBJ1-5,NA,TGTGCCAGCAGTACAGAACGGGAGGGGCCCCAGCATTTT,CASSTEREGPQHF
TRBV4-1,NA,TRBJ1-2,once,TGCGCCAGCAGCCAAGATCAGAGAATCTATGGCTACACCTTC,CASSQDQRIYGYTF
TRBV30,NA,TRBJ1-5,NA,TGTGCCTGGAGTGAAGATAGCAATCAGCCCCAGCATTTT,CAWSEDSNQPQHF
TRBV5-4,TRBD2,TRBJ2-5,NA,TGTGCCAGCAGCACTCCGGGACTAGGGCCCGAGACCCAGTACTTC,CASSTPGLGPETQYF
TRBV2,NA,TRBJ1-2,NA,TGCGCCAGCAGGGCACAGGACCTCTATGGCTACACCTTC,CASRAQDLYGYTF